The 10 T cell receptor beta chains reported below all come from one sample, sequenced in a study of shared clonotypes between healthy human individuals. The method was immunoSEQ multiplex PCR; TCRdb's version includes in-frame clones alone and lacks a portion of them. The sample carries roughly 1.4 million clones, just under 99% recorded once. Sequencing used naive CD4+ T cells sorted from blood. The subset denotes: CD45RA+ positively selected. These TCRs come from a man aged 25-40 years in good health.

The chain uses TRBV4-1 and TRBJ2-1; TRBD2 aligns across 16 bases. There are 19 residues in the CDR3. Trimming took 3 bases from V and 1 from J; bases not matched to a gene: 6. Germline V lookup: CDR1 MGHRA, CDR2 YSYEKL. Here the CDR3 DNA reads TGCGCCAGCAGCCAGTTGGGACTAGCGGGAGGGCGGTCCTACAATGAGCAGTTCTTC. Translated: CASSQLGLAGGRSYNEQFF.

The chain has TRBV6-6 and TRBJ1-5; D is uncertain. CDR1 and CDR2 from the germline V gene are MNHNY and SVGAGI (reference sequence). The CDR3 extends over 12 amino acids. V gave up 5 bases and J gave up 5 bases, with 7 bases separating them. The CDR3 reads CASSPKYQPQHF. CDR3 coding DNA: TGTGCCAGCAGTCCCAAGTATCAGCCCCAGCATTTT.

V usage is TRBV23-1 and J usage is TRBJ2-1; 11 nucleotides agree with TRBD2. TRBV23-1 is identified as an open reading frame with a role that is uncertain. The CDR3 has 17 amino acids. V dropped 3 bases and J dropped 7; count of bases not matched to a gene: 11. The CDR3 sequence: CASSQKLAGVRHNEQFF. The DNA for the CDR3 is TGCGCCAGCAGTCAGAAACTAGCGGGAGTTCGGCATAATGAGCAGTTCTTC.

J is TRBJ2-7 and V is TRBV5-1; D not certain. The CDR3 has 14 residues. V gave up 4 bases and J gave up 1 base, with 12 bases separating them. Germline CDR1 reads SGHRS; CDR2 reads YFSETQ. CDR3 protein: CASSPATPSYEQYF. The CDR3 region has the DNA TGCGCCAGCAGCCCGGCCACGCCGTCCTACGAGCAGTACTTC.

The chain links TRBV29-1 to TRBJ2-1, with 11 bases aligning to TRBD2. Germline values: CDR1 SQVTM, CDR2 ANQGSEA. This CDR3 has 17 amino acids. V shed 4 bases, J shed 4 bases, and the junction held 12 bases outside the gene matches. The CDR3 DNA reads as TGCAGCGTTGGGGGCAGAGGCACTAGCGGGAGTTACAATGAGCAGTTCTTC. It specifies CSVGGRGTSGSYNEQFF.

This chain joins TRBV10-3 and TRBJ2-7; TRBD1 matches at 7 bases. There are 12 residues in the CDR3. Trimming at V came to 10 bases and at J to 5 bases, leaving 8 bases not matched to a gene. Looked up from germline, CDR1 is ENHRY and CDR2 is SYGVKD. The CDR3 nucleotides are TGTGCCACCGAGGACAGGTTTGACGAGCAGTACTTC. Translating it yields CATEDRFDEQYF.

The rearrangement links TRBV5-4 to TRBJ1-4; maybe TRBD1 (5 bases). This CDR3 is 15 amino acids long. Trimming cost V 4 bases and J 8 bases, with 18 bases left between them. Germline loops: CDR1 SGHNT, CDR2 YYREEE (reference sequence). The CDR3 region has the DNA TGTGCCAGCAGCCCCGGGACCGACCTGCGGGAAAAACTGTTTTTT. This translates into CASSPGTDLREKLFF.

This chain joins TRBV29-1 and TRBJ2-7; D is uncertain. This CDR3 spans 11 amino acids. Deletions cut 3 bases from V and 7 bases from J, with 10 bases between. The germline CDR1 and CDR2 sequences are SQVTM and ANQGSEA. This chain's CDR3 is CSVDSLGEQYF. The DNA of the CDR3 is TGCAGCGTTGACAGTTTGGGTGAGCAGTACTTC.

V gene TRBV6-1 combines with J gene TRBJ1-5, with D possibly TRBD1 on 6 matching bases. Germline V gene data show CDR1 as MNHNS and CDR2 as SASEGT. V was cut by 3 bases and J by 5 bases, with 17 bases left in between. This CDR3 region has 16 residues. CDR3 coding DNA: TGTGCCAGCAGTGAGGGGCAAATGAGGGGGGATCAGCCCCAGCATTTT. Its protein is CASSEGQMRGDQPQHF.

This clone was recorded only once. In DNA form, the CDR3 reads TGTGCCAGCTCACGGCTAGACGACTATGGCTACACCTTC. It specifies CASSRLDDYGYTF. The chain is built from TRBV18 and TRBJ1-2; D is unresolved. V lost 4 bases, J lost 3 bases, and 9 bases lay in between. CDR3 length: 13 residues. CDR1 and CDR2 (germline): KGHSH, LQKENI.